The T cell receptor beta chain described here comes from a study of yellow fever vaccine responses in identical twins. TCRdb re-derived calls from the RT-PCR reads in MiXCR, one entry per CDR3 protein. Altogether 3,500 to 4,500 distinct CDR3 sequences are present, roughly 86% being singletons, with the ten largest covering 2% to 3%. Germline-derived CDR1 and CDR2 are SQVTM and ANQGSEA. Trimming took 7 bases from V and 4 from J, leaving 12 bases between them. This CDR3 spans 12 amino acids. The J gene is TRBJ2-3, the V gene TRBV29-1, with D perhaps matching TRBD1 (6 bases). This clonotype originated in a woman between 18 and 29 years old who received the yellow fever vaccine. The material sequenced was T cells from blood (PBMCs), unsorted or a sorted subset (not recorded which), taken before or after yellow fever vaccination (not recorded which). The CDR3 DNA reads TGCAGCGGCGAAGGGGGTGCAGATACGCAGTATTTT. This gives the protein CSGEGGADTQYF.